This entry features one T cell receptor beta chain sequence. This receptor's antigen is unknown. One base away there is no much larger clone; base qualities are not given. The Qiagen DNeasy kit was used to extract genomic DNA from unsorted PBMCs and from the negatively selected CD4+ and CD8+ fractions. TCR beta CDR3 regions were subjected to amplification by immunoSEQ multiplex PCR with primers that anneal to V and J segments. A synthetic immune receptor repertoire was used to minimize amplification bias, and any remaining bias was removed computationally after sequencing. On the study's bioinformatics: Custom Python scripts were used to quantify repertoire diversity as the Shannon entropy index. Unsorted, CD4+ and CD8+ repertoires were analyzed separately, except in combined analyses where CD4+ and CD8+ sequences were merged in silico. Clonal expansion was defined as a frequency increase of at least 2-fold after treatment compared with C1D1, and clones undetected at baseline were assigned a pseudocount of 0.5. Clones with 0 or 1 copy at C1D1 were classified as singleton clones, and clones with 2 or more copies were classified as non-singleton clones. Clones expanded in unsorted samples were annotated as CD4+, CD8+ or unknown by matching protein sequences in sorted samples from the same patient. Wilcoxon tests on paired samples were used to test diversity changes from C1D1 to C4D1. TCRdb stores this immuneACCESS table with in-frame sequences only. Part of the clones is absent; in the studies checked, under half of the shortfall reflects unresolved V genes, and no reason is known for the rest. V and J calls and clone size are given by that table; D and trimming were obtained from the DNA. This sample is represented by over 15,000 clones; approximately 90% of them were singletons. Of the sample, around 13% falls within the top ten clones.

These data are taken from a study of PD-1 blockade in classical Hodgkin lymphoma (dated by TCRdb to the early 2020s). Broadly, across the study: Nivolumab dosing was 3 mg/kg intravenously every 2 weeks, continuing until either disease progression or unacceptable toxicity. The study used CyTOF and TCR beta sequencing to define a peripheral blood immune signature of response to PD-1 blockade in classical Hodgkin lymphoma.

V is pared back by 4 bases and J by 11 bases, with 8 bases lying between the germline termini. The CDR3, from cysteine to phenylalanine, totals 11 residues. The retained sequence is limited to the CDR3, 33 bases, with the frame set at the first base. Via the germline V gene (reference sequence), CDR1 is SEHNR and CDR2 FQNEAQ. Study-wide conclusions, independent of this receptor: A significant rise by C4D1 was seen in CD4+ but not CD8+ TCR diversity (p=0.0027 vs p=0.16), with the rise being most apparent in complete responders (p=0.02). Baseline diversity similar to that of newly diagnosed patients was observed in trial patients achieving complete response, whereas significantly lower diversity was observed in partial responders and progressors. Only a single clinical trial cohort was studied, and what caused the repertoire differences, possibly disease activity or prior therapy, remained undefined. Baseline TCR diversity was reported to be lower in newly diagnosed patients than in healthy donors and to be lower still in relapsed/refractory patients. Lower diversity was observed in patients in whom nivolumab was started less than 1 year after ASCT, and these patients were excluded from later analyses so that confounding by immune reconstitution would be avoided.

The sample's time point, from its label and the paper: cycle 2 day 1 (C2D1) of nivolumab. Every trial patient had relapsed after autologous stem cell transplantation, and cohorts A, B and C differed in prior brentuximab vedotin exposure. A total of roughly 60 patients with relapsed/refractory classical Hodgkin lymphoma made up the trial cohort, and each patient's best overall response was complete response, partial response or progressive disease. Single-agent nivolumab was administered to trial patients in the multi-cohort phase II CheckMate 205 trial. Best overall response was determined by an independent review committee according to the 2007 International Working Group response criteria. PBMCs from the trial were collected at three points: immediately before nivolumab initiation (C1D1), and during therapy at cycle 2 day 1 and cycle 4 day 1. Peripheral blood was collected in 8 mL Vacutainer Cell Preparation Tubes, from which PBMCs were isolated by centrifugation and then cryopreserved.

The source of this sequence is a human donor with classical Hodgkin lymphoma. The source material was peripheral blood mononuclear cells (PBMCs), sampled before the second cycle of nivolumab. The chain uses TRBV7-9 and TRBJ1-4; the D gene cannot be resolved reliably. The nucleotide sequence reads TGTGCCAGCAGCTCGGACGCGAAACTGTTTTTT. Its product reads: CASSSDAKLFF.